This is a list of T cell receptor beta chains from one sample in a study of blood T cells in healthy people across ages. From the 5' RACE reads, TCRdb called clonotypes with MiXCR, one entry per CDR3 protein. The profile shows around 1,500,000 distinct CDR3 sequences, about 28% of them singletons. The sequenced sample consisted of blood. All receptors come from a woman aged 25 to 39 in good health. The CDR3 runs from the conserved cysteine through the conserved F or W.

>TRBV16
CASSQSSGGRRNTEAFF
>TRBV10-3
CAIKSGTGAGGTDTQYF
>TRBV19
CASSIQAAVSSYEQYF
>TRBV29-1
CSVVVASYGYTF
>TRBV5-4
CASRDRDSGGRDTQYF
>TRBV27
CASSLRSAYSNQPQHF
>TRBV5-1
CASSKTDGTPNEKLFF
>TRBV12-3/TRBV12-4
CASSLAQGNYGYTEAFF
>TRBV25-1
CVSSRTDLSGYTF
>TRBV29-1
CNVHRGLGTKYF
>TRBV7-9
CASSLALAGWHNEQFF
>TRBV3-1
CASSQEGLARYNEQYF
>TRBV30
CAFRRGWGVSGANVLTF
>TRBV6-2/TRBV6-3
CASSYYRKRDSSYEQYF
>TRBV12-3/TRBV12-4
CASSSGGAEDTQYF
>TRBV4-1
CASSQDQGFEQYF
>TRBV3-1
CAGSKAGLQETQYF
>TRBV10-3
CAISETSGMTETQYF
>TRBV28
CASLGPGGYEQYF
>TRBV2
CASSELREYEQYF
>TRBV10-2
CASAASGNNEQFF
>TRBV7-6
CASSLAYIAGGVGETQYF
>TRBV27
CASRKGTGLYEQYF
>TRBV19
CATAGGSAYNSPLHF
>TRBV2
CASNVGTSGYNEQFF
>TRBV4-1
CASSQVGRGNEKLFF
>TRBV15
CATSPGQSYEQYF
>TRBV5-6
CASNHRAPQETQYF
>TRBV20-1
CSATPSGSADTQYF
>TRBV6-1
CASIVGGTGHQPQHF
>TRBV3-1
CASSPGAGGFGELFF
>TRBV20-1
CSARDLGRGASHNEQFF